Listed below are T cell receptor beta chains from one sample, sequenced in a study of blood T cell repertoires in COVID-19. The data were produced by immunoSEQ multiplex PCR, yet TCRdb's version contains in-frame clones alone and is incomplete. The data contain over 85,000 clones, about 87% of them singletons. The source material was peripheral blood. The receptors come from a human donor with acute or convalescent COVID-19. The donor label of this sample is uncertain. Both conserved end residues are part of each CDR3. A D gene is named only where the DNA matches it firmly. Size values are once, few and many counts, or a class for expanded clones, and some rows have none.

v_call: TRBV28
clone_size: -
j_call: TRBJ1-5
d_call: -
cdr3_nt: TGTGCCAGCAGTTTTGCGAGGTTGGGTCAGCCCCAGCATTTT
cdr3_aa: CASSFARLGQPQHF

v_call: TRBV5-4
clone_size: -
j_call: TRBJ1-1
d_call: -
cdr3_nt: TGTGCCGGAGGACCGCGGAACACTGAAGCTTTCTTT
cdr3_aa: CAGGPRNTEAFF

v_call: TRBV11-3
clone_size: -
j_call: TRBJ2-1
d_call: -
cdr3_nt: TGTGCCAGCAGCCCGAGCTCCTACAATGAGCAGTTCTTC
cdr3_aa: CASSPSSYNEQFF

v_call: TRBV5-5
clone_size: -
j_call: TRBJ1-1
d_call: TRBD1
cdr3_nt: TGTGCCAGCAGCTCCCAAGGGACAGTTAACACTGAAGCTTTCTTT
cdr3_aa: CASSSQGTVNTEAFF

v_call: TRBV7-3
clone_size: few
j_call: TRBJ1-6
d_call: TRBD1
cdr3_nt: TGTGCCAGCAGCTCGACAGGGGGATCACCCCTCCACTTT
cdr3_aa: CASSSTGGSPLHF

v_call: TRBV4-2
clone_size: -
j_call: TRBJ2-5
d_call: -
cdr3_nt: TGTGCCAGCAACTCAGGAGAGGGCACGGGAGAGACCCAGTACTTC
cdr3_aa: CASNSGEGTGETQYF

v_call: TRBV5-6
clone_size: -
j_call: TRBJ1-4
d_call: TRBD1
cdr3_nt: TGTGCCAGCAGCTTGGCTAGGGGGCGGCGGGAAAAACTGTTTTTT
cdr3_aa: CASSLARGRREKLFF

v_call: TRBV9
clone_size: -
j_call: TRBJ1-6
d_call: -
cdr3_nt: TGTGCCAGCAGCCTCCGGACAGATCCGAATTCACCCCTCCACTTT
cdr3_aa: CASSLRTDPNSPLHF

v_call: TRBV6-5
clone_size: -
j_call: TRBJ2-7
d_call: TRBD1
cdr3_nt: TGTGCCAGCAGCATTGGACAGGGGGCACTTGAGCAGTACTTC
cdr3_aa: CASSIGQGALEQYF

v_call: TRBV28
clone_size: -
j_call: TRBJ1-6
d_call: -
cdr3_nt: TGTGCCAGCAGCTTAGAAACAGGGAATTCACCCCTCCACTTT
cdr3_aa: CASSLETGNSPLHF

v_call: TRBV10-1
clone_size: -
j_call: TRBJ1-2
d_call: -
cdr3_nt: TGCGCCAGCAGTCGGGATACTAACTATGGCTACACCTTC
cdr3_aa: CASSRDTNYGYTF

v_call: TRBV7-2
clone_size: -
j_call: TRBJ2-7
d_call: -
cdr3_nt: TGTGCCAGCAGCCTCCCCGGCGCCGGACAGTCCTACGAGCAGTACTTC
cdr3_aa: CASSLPGAGQSYEQYF

v_call: TRBV9
clone_size: -
j_call: TRBJ2-3
d_call: TRBD2
cdr3_nt: TGTGCCAGCAGCGTAGCGGGGGGGCACGTCACAGATACGCAGTATTTT
cdr3_aa: CASSVAGGHVTDTQYF

v_call: TRBV10-3
clone_size: few
j_call: TRBJ2-7
d_call: -
cdr3_nt: TGTGCCATCAGTGAGTCGTCAGGGGCTGATGAGCAGTACTTC
cdr3_aa: CAISESSGADEQYF

v_call: TRBV7-9
clone_size: -
j_call: TRBJ2-7
d_call: TRBD2
cdr3_nt: TGTGCCAGCAGCTTAGTTGGTCGGGAGGGCTACGAGCAGTACTTC
cdr3_aa: CASSLVGREGYEQYF

v_call: TRBV4-2
clone_size: -
j_call: TRBJ1-4
d_call: TRBD1
cdr3_nt: TGTGCCAGCAGCTCAGACAGGGGCGGTGAAAAACTGTTTTTT
cdr3_aa: CASSSDRGGEKLFF

v_call: TRBV5-1
clone_size: -
j_call: TRBJ2-7
d_call: TRBD2
cdr3_nt: TGCGCCAGCAGGAGCGGGGGGCCGACCTACGAGCAGTACTTC
cdr3_aa: CASRSGGPTYEQYF

v_call: TRBV5-3
clone_size: -
j_call: TRBJ1-4
d_call: -
cdr3_nt: TGTGCCAGAAGCTGTGTCGGGGAAAAGGAGGCGACTAATGAAAAACTGTTTTTT
cdr3_aa: CARSCVGEKEATNEKLFF

v_call: TRBV7-9
clone_size: -
j_call: TRBJ1-5
d_call: -
cdr3_nt: TGTGCCAGCAGCTTAGCAGGAGGAAGCAATCAGCCCCAGCATTTT
cdr3_aa: CASSLAGGSNQPQHF

v_call: TRBV6-5
clone_size: few
j_call: TRBJ2-7
d_call: -
cdr3_nt: TGTGCCAGCAGTTACTCGAGAGGATTTCTCTACGAGCAGTACTTC
cdr3_aa: CASSYSRGFLYEQYF

v_call: TRBV23-1
clone_size: -
j_call: TRBJ1-2
d_call: TRBD1
cdr3_nt: TGCGCCAGCAGTCAATATCTTCAGGGGGCTTGCGGCTACACCTTC
cdr3_aa: CASSQYLQGACGYTF

v_call: TRBV18
clone_size: -
j_call: TRBJ2-7
d_call: -
cdr3_nt: TGTGCCAGCTCACCAGGGGACATTGGCGAGCAGTACTTC
cdr3_aa: CASSPGDIGEQYF

v_call: TRBV29-1
clone_size: -
j_call: TRBJ1-1
d_call: -
cdr3_nt: TGCAGCGTTGGGACCGACGGGAGGACTGAAGCTTTCTTT
cdr3_aa: CSVGTDGRTEAFF

v_call: TRBV4-1
clone_size: once
j_call: TRBJ1-5
d_call: -
cdr3_nt: TGCGCCAGCAGCCCGCAGGCGTGGGGCAATCAGCCCCAGCATTTT
cdr3_aa: CASSPQAWGNQPQHF

v_call: TRBV3-1/TRBV3-2
clone_size: -
j_call: TRBJ2-3
d_call: TRBD2
cdr3_nt: TGTGCCAGCAGACCCGGTCTAGCGGGGGGGAAGGCAGATACGCAGTATTTT
cdr3_aa: CASRPGLAGGKADTQYF

v_call: TRBV5-1
clone_size: few
j_call: TRBJ2-2
d_call: TRBD2
cdr3_nt: TGCGCCAGCAGCCCCCCGGGACTAGCGGGTTGGGGCACCGGGGAGCTGTTTTTT
cdr3_aa: CASSPPGLAGWGTGELFF

v_call: TRBV10-1
clone_size: -
j_call: TRBJ2-7
d_call: TRBD2
cdr3_nt: TGCGCCAGCAGCTCCGGACTAGCGGGGGACTACGAGCAGTACTTC
cdr3_aa: CASSSGLAGDYEQYF

v_call: TRBV2
clone_size: -
j_call: TRBJ2-7
d_call: -
cdr3_nt: TGTGCCAGCAACACCGCCTCCTACGAGCAGTACTTC
cdr3_aa: CASNTASYEQYF

v_call: TRBV5-1
clone_size: -
j_call: TRBJ2-1
d_call: TRBD2
cdr3_nt: TGCGCCAGCAGAAACCCGGGACTAGCGGCCAGCAATGAGCAGTTCTTC
cdr3_aa: CASRNPGLAASNEQFF

v_call: TRBV11-3
clone_size: -
j_call: TRBJ2-2
d_call: TRBD2
cdr3_nt: TGTGCCAGCAGCTCCCCTAGCGGGGGGCCACCCGGGGAGCTGTTTTTT
cdr3_aa: CASSSPSGGPPGELFF

v_call: TRBV24-1
clone_size: -
j_call: TRBJ2-3
d_call: -
cdr3_nt: TGTGCCACCAGTGGAGGACATGGGACAGATACGCAGTATTTT
cdr3_aa: CATSGGHGTDTQYF